The sequence of this T cell receptor beta chain was determined in a study of blood T cell repertoires in COVID-19. Study as a whole: Acute and convalescent COVID-19 specimens originated in the United States, Italy and Spain.

Germline-derived CDR1 and CDR2 are MNHNS and SASEGT. The V gene end was trimmed by 1 base and the J gene end by 5 bases; junction bases not matched to a gene: 3. The CDR3 has 15 amino acids. In the source study's methods: By means of reference gene primer amplification, nucleated cell counts were estimated. Clones were read by immunoSEQ multiplex PCR, and TCRdb kept only the in-frame ones, dropping some. Clonal size and the V and J genes are those of that table, whereas D and trimming came from the DNA. Of a few hundred thousand clones detected, roughly 84% appear once; the ten largest clones hold roughly 3.1%.

Sequenced material: peripheral blood. This clonotype originated in a woman aged 18-30 years with acute or convalescent COVID-19. V and J are TRBV6-1 and TRBJ1-5, with TRBD1 matching 9 bases. The CDR3: CASSEGGQGYQPQHF. The CDR3 coding sequence is TGTGCCAGCAGTGAAGGGGGACAGGGTTATCAGCCCCAGCATTTT.